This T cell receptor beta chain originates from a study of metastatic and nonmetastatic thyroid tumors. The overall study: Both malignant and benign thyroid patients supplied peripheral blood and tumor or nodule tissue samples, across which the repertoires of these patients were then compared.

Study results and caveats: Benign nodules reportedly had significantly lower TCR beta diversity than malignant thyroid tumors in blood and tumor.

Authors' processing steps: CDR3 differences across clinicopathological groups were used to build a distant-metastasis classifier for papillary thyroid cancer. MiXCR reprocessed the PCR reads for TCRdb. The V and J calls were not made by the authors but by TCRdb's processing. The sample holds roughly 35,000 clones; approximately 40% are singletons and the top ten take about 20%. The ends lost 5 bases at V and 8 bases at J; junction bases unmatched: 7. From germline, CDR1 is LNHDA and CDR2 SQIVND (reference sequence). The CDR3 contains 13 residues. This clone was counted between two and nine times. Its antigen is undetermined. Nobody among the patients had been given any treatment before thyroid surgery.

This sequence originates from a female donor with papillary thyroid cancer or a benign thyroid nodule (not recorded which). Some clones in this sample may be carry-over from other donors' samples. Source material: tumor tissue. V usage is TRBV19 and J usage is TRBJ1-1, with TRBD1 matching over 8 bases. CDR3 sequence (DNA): TGTGCCAGTAGTGCCATACAGGGGGGAGAAGCTTTCTTT. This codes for CASSAIQGGEAFF.